A selection of T cell receptor beta chains follows, all from one sample in a study of T cell repertoires in cytomegalovirus infection. TCRdb independently ran MiXCR on the reads; one entry per CDR3 protein. The sample holds some 600,000 distinct CDR3 sequences, 20% to 25% seen once. The sample was CD8+ T cells from PBMCs. These receptors all stem from a human donor in good health (CMV status not recorded). Some clones in this sample may be carry-over from other donors' samples. The CDR3 runs from the conserved cysteine through the conserved F or W. Each record gives: CDR3 length, clone size, J gene, D gene, V gene, CDR3 protein, CDR3 DNA. D genes are given only for firm matches. Some rows have no size entry. The others give once, few or many, or a class for an expanded clone.

>21|.|TRBJ2-1|TRBD2|TRBV4-2
CASSPRGVSSGKFSSYNEQFF
TGTGCCAGCAGCCCGAGAGGGGTGTCTAGCGGGAAGTTTAGCTCCTACAATGAGCAGTTCTTC
>13|.|TRBJ2-1|TRBD1|TRBV6-2/TRBV6-3
CASIDRVWNEQFF
TGTGCCAGCATAGACAGGGTCTGGAATGAGCAGTTCTTC
>15|.|TRBJ2-1|.|TRBV5-1
CASSPDTGSYNEQFF
TGCGCCAGCAGCCCGGATACGGGGTCCTACAATGAGCAGTTCTTC
>11|many|TRBJ2-1|.|TRBV10-3
CATLGGNEQFF
TGTGCCACCCTTGGGGGCAATGAGCAGTTCTTC
>14|many|TRBJ2-7|TRBD2|TRBV7-8
CASSLGTSEIEQYF
TGTGCCAGCAGCTTAGGGACTAGCGAAATAGAGCAGTACTTC
>17|many|TRBJ2-3|.|TRBV28
CASSSLASKKDTDTQYF
TGTGCCAGCAGTTCGCTTGCATCCAAGAAAGACACAGATACGCAGTATTTT
>15|many|TRBJ2-1|.|TRBV7-2
CASSLEAGAISEQFF
TGTGCCAGCAGCTTAGAGGCAGGGGCGATCTCGGAGCAGTTCTTC
>13|.|TRBJ1-2|.|TRBV14
CASSPGNHYGYTF
TGTGCCAGCAGCCCCGGAAACCACTATGGCTACACCTTC
>12|.|TRBJ1-2|.|TRBV10-3
CAIRDRNYGYTF
TGTGCCATCAGGGACAGAAACTATGGCTACACCTTC
>14|.|TRBJ2-1|TRBD2|TRBV12-3/TRBV12-4
CASRDVSGQDEQFF
TGTGCCAGCAGAGACGTTAGCGGGCAAGATGAGCAGTTCTTC
>15|few|TRBJ2-1|TRBD1|TRBV13
CASSLDRDPRNEQFF
TGTGCCAGCAGCCTCGACAGGGACCCAAGAAATGAGCAGTTCTTC
>16|.|TRBJ2-2|.|TRBV7-4
CASRLIQVANTGELFF
TGTGCCAGCAGATTAATACAGGTCGCGAACACCGGGGAGCTGTTTTTT
>16|.|TRBJ2-1|TRBD2|TRBV9
CASSVVGTSDLDEQFF
TGTGCCAGCAGCGTAGTCGGGACTAGCGACCTGGATGAGCAGTTCTTC
>13|.|TRBJ2-7|.|TRBV6-2/TRBV6-3
CASLYVRSYEQYF
TGTGCCAGTCTATATGTCCGCTCCTACGAGCAGTACTTC
>12|.|TRBJ2-1|.|TRBV2
CASSGGGPEQFF
TGTGCCAGCAGTGGAGGCGGCCCGGAGCAGTTCTTC
>13|.|TRBJ1-3|.|TRBV7-9
CASVEENRNTIYF
TGTGCCAGCGTCGAGGAAAATCGAAACACCATATATTTT
>16|.|TRBJ2-1|.|TRBV29-1
CSVEDIGLSVGNEQFF
TGCAGCGTTGAAGATATAGGACTGTCCGTCGGGAATGAGCAGTTCTTC
>13|.|TRBJ1-5|.|TRBV20-1
CSATLGRSQPQHF
TGCAGTGCTACCCTTGGGAGGAGTCAGCCCCAGCATTTT
>17|.|TRBJ1-6|.|TRBV28
CASSSPTRSSYNSPLHF
TGTGCCAGCAGTTCCCCAACGCGGAGCTCCTATAATTCACCCCTCCACTTT
>15|few|TRBJ1-2|TRBD1|TRBV19
CASSMGQGRNYGYTF
TGTGCCAGTAGTATGGGACAGGGAAGGAACTATGGCTACACCTTC
>15|.|TRBJ2-5|.|TRBV15
CATSRDYGTQESQYF
TGTGCCACCAGCAGAGATTATGGGACTCAAGAGAGCCAGTACTTC
>8|.|TRBJ1-1|.|TRBV29-1
CSTGGAFF
TGCAGCACTGGGGGAGCTTTCTTT
>16|few|TRBJ1-1|.|TRBV19
CASSMRTERLNTEAFF
TGTGCCAGTAGTATGAGGACAGAGCGGTTGAACACTGAAGCTTTCTTT
>12|few|TRBJ1-1|TRBD1|TRBV27
CASKGQGTEAFF
TGTGCCAGCAAAGGACAGGGAACTGAAGCTTTCTTT
>17|.|TRBJ1-2|.|TRBV28
CASQSDLSRRDNYGYTF
TGTGCCAGCCAGTCTGACCTCAGCCGGAGGGATAACTATGGCTACACCTTC
>12|.|TRBJ2-3|.|TRBV7-4
CTSSPDTDTQYF
TGTACCAGCAGCCCGGACACAGATACGCAGTATTTT
>13|few|TRBJ1-1|.|TRBV2
CASRQRLNTEAFF
TGTGCCAGCAGACAGCGGTTGAACACTGAAGCTTTCTTT
>12|few|TRBJ1-1|.|TRBV7-9
CASSGKDTEAFF
TGTGCCAGCAGCGGAAAGGACACTGAAGCTTTCTTT
>13|many|TRBJ2-7|.|TRBV7-2
CASSLNKIYEQYF
TGTGCCAGCAGCTTAAACAAGATCTACGAGCAGTACTTC
>12|few|TRBJ2-3|.|TRBV6-5
CASSIRGDTQYF
TGTGCCAGCAGTATCAGGGGCGATACGCAGTATTTT
>15|few|TRBJ2-7|TRBD1|TRBV13
CASSSGQGPTYEQYF
TGTGCCAGCAGCTCCGGACAGGGACCAACCTACGAGCAGTACTTC
>17|.|TRBJ1-3|.|TRBV25-1
CASSESGIPTSGNTIYF
TGTGCCAGCAGTGAGTCGGGGATTCCTACCTCTGGAAACACCATATATTTT
>19|few|TRBJ1-5|TRBD1|TRBV15
CATSRDFRDSLTSNQPQHF
TGTGCCACCAGCAGAGATTTTCGGGACAGCCTAACTAGCAATCAGCCCCAGCATTTT
>16|.|TRBJ1-3|TRBD1|TRBV6-4
CASSNRDRDEGNTIYF
TGTGCCAGCAGTAACCGGGACAGGGATGAGGGAAACACCATATATTTT
>15|.|TRBJ2-1|.|TRBV5-5
CASSLGPEKVNEQFF
TGTGCCAGCAGCTTGGGCCCGGAAAAGGTCAATGAGCAGTTCTTC
>12|.|TRBJ1-1|.|TRBV19
CASKSKNTEAFF
TGTGCCAGTAAATCTAAGAACACTGAAGCTTTCTTT
>17|.|TRBJ2-1|TRBD1|TRBV5-1
CASSPFGQGVSYNEQFF
TGCGCCAGCAGCCCGTTCGGACAGGGGGTCTCCTACAATGAGCAGTTCTTC
>14|.|TRBJ2-3|.|TRBV19
CASSYGLFTDTQYF
TGTGCCAGTAGTTATGGACTCTTCACAGATACGCAGTATTTT
>16|.|TRBJ1-1|.|TRBV5-1
CASSFNLERGGPEAFF
TGCGCCAGCAGCTTTAACCTGGAGAGGGGAGGTCCTGAAGCTTTCTTT
>15|few|TRBJ1-5|.|TRBV28
CASRTRQNSNQPQHF
TGTGCCAGCAGGACCCGACAGAATAGCAATCAGCCCCAGCATTTT
>13|many|TRBJ2-1|.|TRBV6-5
CASSPHGYNEQFF
TGTGCCAGCAGTCCCCATGGGTACAATGAGCAGTTCTTC
>18|few|TRBJ2-1|TRBD2|TRBV4-1
CASSQDQLAGGRHNEQFF
TGCGCCAGCAGCCAAGATCAGCTAGCGGGGGGGCGACACAATGAGCAGTTCTTC
>13|.|TRBJ1-2|.|TRBV20-1
CSAREGGPGGYTF
TGCAGTGCTAGAGAGGGGGGCCCTGGGGGCTACACCTTC
>13|.|TRBJ2-5|.|TRBV28
CASTTWSGETQYF
TGTGCCAGCACCACCTGGAGTGGGGAGACCCAGTACTTC
>16|.|TRBJ1-1|TRBD1|TRBV13
CASSPTGVSMNTEAFF
TGTGCCAGCAGCCCAACAGGGGTTTCGATGAACACTGAAGCTTTCTTT
>14|.|TRBJ2-1|TRBD1|TRBV29-1
CSVVHVDRVNEQFF
TGCAGCGTTGTACACGTTGACAGGGTGAATGAGCAGTTCTTC
>13|few|TRBJ1-1|TRBD1|TRBV10-3
CAIRRTGDTEAFF
TGTGCCATCAGACGGACAGGGGACACTGAAGCTTTCTTT
>14|many|TRBJ2-7|TRBD1|TRBV7-9
CASSLEDRVNEQYF
TGTGCCAGCAGCTTAGAGGACAGGGTCAACGAGCAGTACTTC
>13|many|TRBJ1-1|TRBD1|TRBV20-1
CSAPDREKLEAFF
TGCAGTGCCCCGGACAGGGAAAAACTCGAAGCTTTCTTT
>13|many|TRBJ1-1|.|TRBV7-6
CASSLSSATEAFF
TGTGCCAGCAGCTTGTCGTCGGCAACTGAAGCTTTCTTT
>14|few|TRBJ2-1|.|TRBV4-1
CASSQGQSHNEQFF
TGCGCCAGCAGCCAAGGACAGTCCCACAATGAGCAGTTCTTC
>13|few|TRBJ2-4|TRBD1|TRBV29-1
CSVSTLTGNIQYF
TGCAGCGTTTCTACATTGACAGGGAACATTCAGTACTTC
>15|.|TRBJ2-7|.|TRBV20-1
CSARDVQASSYEQYF
TGCAGTGCTAGAGATGTCCAGGCAAGCTCCTACGAGCAGTACTTC
>14|.|TRBJ2-5|.|TRBV28
CASSPPGGRETQYF
TGTGCCAGCAGTCCCCCTGGAGGGAGGGAGACCCAGTACTTC
>14|few|TRBJ2-4|.|TRBV20-1
CSAPFYDGGGIQYF
TGCAGTGCGCCTTTTTACGATGGGGGTGGCATTCAGTACTTC
>14|.|TRBJ2-3|.|TRBV7-2
CASSGGPVGDTQYF
TGTGCCAGCAGCGGGGGTCCTGTGGGTGATACGCAGTATTTT